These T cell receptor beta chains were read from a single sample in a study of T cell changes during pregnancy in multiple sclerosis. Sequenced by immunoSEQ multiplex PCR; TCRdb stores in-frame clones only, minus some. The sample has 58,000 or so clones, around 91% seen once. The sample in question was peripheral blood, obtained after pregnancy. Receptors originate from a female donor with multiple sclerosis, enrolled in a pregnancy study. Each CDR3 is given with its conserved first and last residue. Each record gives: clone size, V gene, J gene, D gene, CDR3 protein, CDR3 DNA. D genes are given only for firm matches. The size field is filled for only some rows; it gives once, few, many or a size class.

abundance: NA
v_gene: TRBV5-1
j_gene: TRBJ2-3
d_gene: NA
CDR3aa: CASSLESTDTQYF
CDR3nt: TGCGCCAGCAGCTTAGAGTCTACAGATACGCAGTATTTT

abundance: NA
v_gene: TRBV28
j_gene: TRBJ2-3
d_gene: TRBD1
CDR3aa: CASSLGTGVSTDTQYF
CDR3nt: TGTGCCAGCAGTTTGGGGACAGGGGTTAGCACAGATACGCAGTATTTT

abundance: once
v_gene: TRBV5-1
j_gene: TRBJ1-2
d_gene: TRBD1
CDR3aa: CASSPRTGFGGYTF
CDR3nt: TGCGCCAGCAGCCCCCGGACAGGTTTCGGTGGCTACACCTTC

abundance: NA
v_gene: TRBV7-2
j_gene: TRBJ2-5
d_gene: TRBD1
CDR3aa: CASRLDGTEHQETQYF
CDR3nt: TGTGCCAGCAGACTAGATGGGACAGAACACCAAGAGACCCAGTACTTC

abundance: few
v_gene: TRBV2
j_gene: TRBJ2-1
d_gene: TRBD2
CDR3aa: CASRLAGGSYNEQFF
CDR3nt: TGTGCCAGCAGGCTAGCGGGGGGCTCCTACAATGAGCAGTTCTTC

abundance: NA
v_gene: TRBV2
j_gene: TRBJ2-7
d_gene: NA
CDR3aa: CASSGGDSPYEQYF
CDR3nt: TGTGCCAGCAGCGGCGGGGACAGCCCCTACGAGCAGTACTTC

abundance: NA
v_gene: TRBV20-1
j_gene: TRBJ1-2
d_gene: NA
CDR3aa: CSVGQNYGYTF
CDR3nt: TGCAGTGTTGGGCAGAACTATGGCTACACCTTC

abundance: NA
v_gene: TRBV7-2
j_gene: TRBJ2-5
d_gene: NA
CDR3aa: CASSSTRGETQYF
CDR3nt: TGTGCCAGCAGCTCGACGCGGGGAGAGACCCAGTACTTC

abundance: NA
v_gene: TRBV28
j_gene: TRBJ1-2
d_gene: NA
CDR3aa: CASRVGQTYGYTF
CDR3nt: TGTGCCAGCAGGGTAGGACAGACCTATGGCTACACCTTC

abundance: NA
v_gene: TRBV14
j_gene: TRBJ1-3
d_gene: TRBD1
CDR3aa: CASSRLGQERNTIYF
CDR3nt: TGTGCCAGCAGCCGCCTGGGACAGGAGAGAAACACCATATATTTT

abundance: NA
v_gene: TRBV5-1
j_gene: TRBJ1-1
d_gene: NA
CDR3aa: CASKNSPNTEAFF
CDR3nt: TGCGCCAGCAAGAACAGCCCGAACACTGAAGCTTTCTTT

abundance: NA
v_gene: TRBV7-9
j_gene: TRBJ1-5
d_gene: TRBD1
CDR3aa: CASSLGDRGNQPQHF
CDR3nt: TGTGCCAGCAGCTTAGGGGACAGGGGCAATCAGCCCCAGCATTTT

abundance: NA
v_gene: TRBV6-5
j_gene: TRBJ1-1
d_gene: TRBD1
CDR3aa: CASSYAVQGAHTEAFF
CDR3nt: TGTGCCAGCAGTTACGCGGTTCAGGGGGCGCACACTGAAGCTTTCTTT

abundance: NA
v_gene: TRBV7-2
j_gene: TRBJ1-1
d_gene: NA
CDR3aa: CASSLWLSTEAFF
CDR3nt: TGTGCCAGCAGCTTATGGTTGAGCACTGAAGCTTTCTTT

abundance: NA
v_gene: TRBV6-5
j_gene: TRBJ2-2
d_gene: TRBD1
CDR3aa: CASSFFQGVGSGELFF
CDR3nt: TGTGCCAGCAGTTTTTTTCAGGGGGTAGGGTCCGGGGAGCTGTTTTTT

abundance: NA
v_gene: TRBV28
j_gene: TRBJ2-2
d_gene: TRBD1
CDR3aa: CASSSGGSDTGELFF
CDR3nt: TGTGCCAGCAGTTCAGGGGGTAGTGACACCGGGGAGCTGTTTTTT

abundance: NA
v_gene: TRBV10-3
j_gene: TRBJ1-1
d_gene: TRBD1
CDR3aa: CAIRTGAEPEAFF
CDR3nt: TGTGCCATCAGGACAGGGGCAGAACCTGAAGCTTTCTTT

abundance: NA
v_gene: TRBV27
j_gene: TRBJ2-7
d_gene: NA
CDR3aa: CASSPVPSYEQYF
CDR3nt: TGTGCCAGCAGTCCCGTTCCCTCCTACGAGCAGTACTTC

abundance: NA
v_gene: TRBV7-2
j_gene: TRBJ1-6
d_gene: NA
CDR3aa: CASSLVDRGYGVSPLHF
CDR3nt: TGTGCCAGCAGCTTAGTGGACAGAGGGTATGGTGTGTCACCCCTCCACTTT

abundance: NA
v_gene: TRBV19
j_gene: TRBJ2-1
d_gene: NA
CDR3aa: CASSTVTYNEQFF
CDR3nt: TGTGCCAGCTCGACAGTAACCTACAATGAGCAGTTCTTC

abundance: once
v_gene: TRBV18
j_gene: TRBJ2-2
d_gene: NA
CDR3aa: CASSPRVFGELFF
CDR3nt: TGTGCCAGCTCGCCCAGGGTGTTCGGGGAGCTGTTTTTT

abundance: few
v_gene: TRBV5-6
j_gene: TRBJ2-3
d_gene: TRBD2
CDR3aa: CASSLWLAGTDTQYF
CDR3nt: TGTGCCAGCAGCTTGTGGCTAGCGGGGACAGATACGCAGTATTTT

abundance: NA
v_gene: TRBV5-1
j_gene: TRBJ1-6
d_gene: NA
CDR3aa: CASSLESSYNSPLHF
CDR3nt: TGCGCCAGCAGCTTGGAGAGCTCCTATAATTCACCCCTCCACTTT